One and the same sample provided the 21 T cell receptor beta chains below, sequenced in a study of blood T cells in healthy people across ages (dated by TCRdb to the mid-2010s). Library generation was performed with 5' RACE. Sequencing used an Illumina HiSeq 2500. A second PCR of 7 to 11 cycles was performed with a sample-barcoded 5' primer and a J-beta primer mix. TCRdb applied fastp at Q25 and MiXCR to the public reads, then kept only in-frame beta chains. Each entry is one CDR3 protein sequence, shown with its most common DNA and genes. The sample has around 1.1 million distinct CDR3 sequences on record, more than 30% of them singletons. Around 12% of the sample goes to the ten largest clones. Material: blood. The receptors here all came from a man in his late teens or twenties in good health.

This chain links TRBV5-6 with TRBJ1-1; D is perhaps TRBD1 (5 bases). Germline loops: CDR1 SGHDT, CDR2 YYEEEE. The CDR3 extends over 15 amino acids. Between the trimmed V and J ends, which lost 2 bases and 3 bases, there was a span of 14 bases. CDR3 coding DNA: TGTGCCAGCAGCTTTGGCAGGGAGCGGCACACTGAAGCTTTCTTT. It encodes CASSFGRERHTEAFF.

This clonotype turned up a few times. The chain recombines TRBV6-6 with TRBJ2-1, with D possibly being TRBD1 (6 bases). Germline-derived CDR1 and CDR2 are MNHNY and SVGAGI (reference sequence). The V and J ends lost 2 bases and 4 bases respectively, with 9 bases between them. CDR3 size: 14 residues. This chain's CDR3 is CASSYLGQYNEQFF. For the CDR3, the DNA is TGTGCCAGCAGTTACCTAGGACAGTACAATGAGCAGTTCTTC.

The table lists this clonotype with a few counts. The CDR3 spells CASGQDLNTEAFF. The CDR3 nucleotides read TGCGCCAGCGGGCAGGACTTGAACACTGAAGCTTTCTTT. The rearrangement uses TRBV5-1 and TRBJ1-1, with D unclear. This CDR3 is built from 13 residues. Germline V lookup: CDR1 SGHRS, CDR2 YFSETQ. V lost 7 bases to trimming and J lost 0 bases, with 10 bases between them.

This clonotype was observed many times. The chain links TRBV4-1 to TRBJ1-1; possible D gene TRBD1, 5 bases. V was shortened by 1 base and J by 0 bases, with 12 bases between the two germline ends. CDR3 length: 16 amino acids. Germline V CDR1 and CDR2: MGHRA, YSYEKL. The CDR3 is CASSQARRGVNTEAFF. In DNA form, the CDR3 reads TGCGCCAGCAGCCAAGCTCGGCGGGGGGTGAACACTGAAGCTTTCTTT.

The chain links TRBV29-1 to TRBJ1-1; D gene unclear. Germline V gene sequence: CDR1 SQVTM, CDR2 ANQGSEA. V was shortened by 4 bases and J by 1 base, with 7 bases between the two germline ends. CDR3 length: 12 residues. CDR3 in DNA: TGCAGCGTTGTCCCGGCGAACACTGAAGCTTTCTTT. Its translation: CSVVPANTEAFF.

Written as DNA, the CDR3 is TGTGCCAGCAGGGTACAGGGAGGCGGGTGTGGCTACACCTTC. Translation gives CASRVQGGGCGYTF. The V call is TRBV6-2 or TRBV6-3, the J call TRBJ1-2, with TRBD1 as a possible D gene (6 bases). This CDR3 has 14 amino acids. Germline V gene lookup returns CDR1 MNHEY and CDR2 SVGEGT. Trimming left V 6 bases short and J 7 bases short, with 18 bases between.

This rearrangement joins TRBV12-3 or TRBV12-4 to TRBJ2-3; TRBD1 or TRBD2 may be the D gene (6 bases each). This CDR3 is 16 amino acids long. Trimming removed 6 bases at V and 0 bases at J, with 16 bases between. CDR3 amino acids: CASRLTGAVSTDTQYF. DNA of the CDR3: TGTGCCAGCAGGTTAACGGGGGCGGTTAGCACAGATACGCAGTATTTT.

There are a few counts of this clonotype. The chain employs TRBV27 and TRBJ2-3, with D maybe TRBD1 (5 bases). From germline, CDR1 is MNHEY and CDR2 SMNVEV (reference sequence). The CDR3 is 15 residues long. Trimming took off 8 bases at V and 4 bases at J, with 19 bases between the two ends. Here the CDR3 DNA reads TGTGCCAGCGCAGGGAAAGAACACCCGGCAGATACGCAGTATTTT. The encoded protein is CASAGKEHPADTQYF.

This chain joins TRBV5-4 and TRBJ1-1; 9 positions match TRBD1. The trim removed 3 bases at V and 0 bases at J, leaving 3 bases unmatched. Germline V gene sequence: CDR1 SGHNT, CDR2 YYREEE (reference sequence). The CDR3 spans 15 residues. The CDR3 DNA is TGTGCCAGCAGCTCTCGGGACAGGGTGAACACTGAAGCTTTCTTT. It codes for CASSSRDRVNTEAFF.

This clonotype was counted many times. The genes are TRBV9 and TRBJ1-2, with 7 nucleotides matching TRBD1. Germline lookup yields CDR1 SGDLS and CDR2 YYNGEE. CDR3 length: 16 amino acids. With V trimmed by 4 bases and J by 0 bases, 9 bases remained unmatched. Written as DNA, the CDR3 is TGTGCCAGCAGCTCGAGCCGACAGGGCCCTAACTATGGCTACACCTTC. This encodes CASSSSRQGPNYGYTF.

This sequence joins TRBV12-3 or TRBV12-4 and TRBJ1-1; possible D gene TRBD1, 6 bases. The V gene lost 7 bases and the J gene lost 4 bases, with 10 bases spanning the gap. This CDR3 has 12 amino acids. The chain's CDR3 is CASTHRVTEAFF. As DNA, the CDR3 is TGTGCCAGCACTCACAGGGTCACTGAAGCTTTCTTT.

As DNA, the CDR3 is TGTGCCAGCAGTTACAGGGAGAAACACAATGAGCAGTTCTTC. This sequence encodes CASSYREKHNEQFF. The chain has TRBV6-5 and TRBJ2-1; tentative D call: TRBD2 (5 bases). The CDR3 is 14 amino acids. The germline gives CDR1 MNHEY, CDR2 SVGAGI. Trimming shortened V by 2 bases and J by 5 bases, and 10 bases separated the two germline ends.

CDR3 bases: TGTGCCAGCAGACGCCGGGACAGGGGTGTGGAGACCCAGTACTTC. Amino acid sequence: CASRRRDRGVETQYF. V usage is TRBV28 and J usage is TRBJ2-5; 10 bases are a match to TRBD1. Germline V gives CDR1 MDHEN, CDR2 SYDVKM. The CDR3 contains 15 residues. The V and J ends lost 6 bases and 5 bases, in that order; junction bases with no gene match: 9.

This clonotype appeared a single time. This chain joins TRBV12-3 or TRBV12-4 and TRBJ2-2; TRBD2 is a possible D gene (6 bases). The CDR3 spans 15 residues. V gave up 2 bases and J gave up 5 bases, with 12 bases separating them. The CDR3 here is CASSLRAGGTGELFF. CDR3 coding DNA: TGTGCCAGCAGTTTACGGGCAGGAGGGACCGGGGAGCTGTTTTTT.

This clonotype was detected only a few times. The chain has TRBV10-3 and TRBJ2-3; the D gene is possibly TRBD1 (6 bases). Germline V gives CDR1 ENHRY, CDR2 SYGVKD. The CDR3 length is 18 residues. V was trimmed by 5 bases and J by 5 bases, leaving 26 bases between them. CDR3 protein: CAISLGSGWDTLEDTQYF. CDR3 nucleotide sequence: TGTGCCATCAGTCTCGGTTCAGGGTGGGACACGCTTGAAGATACGCAGTATTTT.

This chain links TRBV9 with TRBJ1-3; no definite D call. The germline V gene has CDR1 SGDLS and CDR2 YYNGEE. This CDR3 region has 15 residues. The V end lost 4 bases, the J end lost 2 bases, and 13 bases lay between the germline ends. The CDR3 spells CASSLRTSPGNTIYF. CDR3 bases: TGTGCCAGCAGCCTTCGGACCAGTCCTGGAAACACCATATATTTT.

This clonotype has more than one count but fewer than ten. This rearrangement joins TRBV29-1 to TRBJ2-1, with D unresolved. Germline V CDR1 and CDR2: SQVTM, ANQGSEA. V lost 5 bases and J 5 bases, leaving 7 bases between the germline ends. The CDR3 consists of 11 residues. The CDR3 loop reads CSVRRDNEQFF. CDR3 sequence (DNA): TGCAGCGTTCGTCGCGACAATGAGCAGTTCTTC.

The sample holds a few counts of this clonotype. The germline gene is not matched at one end of the junction; a read error may be the cause. This chain uses TRBV5-1 with TRBJ1-6; 7 bases line up with TRBD1. The CDR3 sequence is 15 residues long. Germline V gene data show CDR1 as SGHRS and CDR2 as YFSETQ. CDR3 in amino acids: CASSSTGTENSPLHF. In nucleotides, the CDR3 is TGTGCCAGCAGTTCCACGGGGACAGAGAATTCACCCCTCCACTTT.

This clonotype was seen a handful of times. V gene TRBV10-3 combines with J gene TRBJ1-4; perhaps TRBD1 as D (6 bases). V lost 5 bases to trimming and J lost 8 bases, with 15 bases between them. Per the germline V gene, CDR1 is ENHRY and CDR2 is SYGVKD. This CDR3 has 14 residues. CDR3 loop: CAISSTGTGEKLFF. The CDR3 coding sequence is TGTGCCATCAGTAGTACAGGGACGGGAGAAAAACTGTTTTTT.

The CDR3 sequence is CASSPALASTIYF. CDR3 coding DNA: TGTGCCAGCAGTCCGGCCCTAGCGAGCACCATATATTTT. The V and J genes are TRBV27 and TRBJ1-3; D is uncertain. Between the trimmed V and J ends, which lost 5 bases and 9 bases, there was a span of 14 bases. Germline CDR1 is MNHEY and CDR2 is SMNVEV (reference sequence). There are 13 residues in the CDR3.

Worth noting for this clonotype: This sequence may be a read error, since a much larger clone differs from it by one base. The V call is TRBV12-3 or TRBV12-4, the J call TRBJ2-1; the match to TRBD1 covers 7 bases. The tail of the sequence fits TRBJ2-7 better, so the J call may be wrong. The CDR3 extends over 15 amino acids. CDR3: CASSFNPDRVNEQYF. The CDR3 DNA sequence: TGTGCCAGCAGTTTCAACCCCGACAGGGTCAATGAGCAGTACTTC.